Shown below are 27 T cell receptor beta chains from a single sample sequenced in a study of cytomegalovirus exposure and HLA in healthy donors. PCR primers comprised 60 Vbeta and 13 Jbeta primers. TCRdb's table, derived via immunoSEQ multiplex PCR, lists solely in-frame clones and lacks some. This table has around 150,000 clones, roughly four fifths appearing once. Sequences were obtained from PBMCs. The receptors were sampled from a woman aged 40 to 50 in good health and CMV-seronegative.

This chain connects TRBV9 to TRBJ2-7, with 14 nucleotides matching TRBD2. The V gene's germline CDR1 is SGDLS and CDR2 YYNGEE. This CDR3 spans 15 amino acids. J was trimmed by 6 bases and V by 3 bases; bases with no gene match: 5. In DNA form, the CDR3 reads TGTGCCAGCAGCGCCGGGACTAGCGGGAGTGGCGAGCAGTACTTC. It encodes CASSAGTSGSGEQYF. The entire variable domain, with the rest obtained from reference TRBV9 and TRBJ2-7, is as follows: DSGVTQTPKHLITATGQRVTLRCSPRSGDLSVYWYQQSLDQGLQFLIQYYNGEERAKGNILERFSAQQFPDLHSELNLSSLELGDSALYFCASSAGTSGSGEQYFGPGTRLTVT.

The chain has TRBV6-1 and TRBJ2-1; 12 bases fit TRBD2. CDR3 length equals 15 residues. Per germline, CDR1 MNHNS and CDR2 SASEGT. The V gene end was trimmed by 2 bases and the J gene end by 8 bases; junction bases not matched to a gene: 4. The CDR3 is CASSELTSGSDEQFF. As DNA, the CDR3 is TGTGCCAGCAGTGAACTGACTAGCGGGAGTGATGAGCAGTTCTTC.

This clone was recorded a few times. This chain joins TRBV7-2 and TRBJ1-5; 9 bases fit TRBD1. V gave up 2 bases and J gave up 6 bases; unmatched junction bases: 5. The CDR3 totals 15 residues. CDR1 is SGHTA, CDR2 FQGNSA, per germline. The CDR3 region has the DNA TGTGCCAGCAGCTTACGGGGACAGGGCGCTCAGCCCCAGCATTTT. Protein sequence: CASSLRGQGAQPQHF.

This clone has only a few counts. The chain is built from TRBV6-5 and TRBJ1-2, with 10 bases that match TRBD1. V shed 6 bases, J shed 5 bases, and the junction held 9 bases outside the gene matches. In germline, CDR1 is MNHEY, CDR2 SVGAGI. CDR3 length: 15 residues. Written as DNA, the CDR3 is TGTGCCAGCAGCCCCAGACAGGGGGCAGGGTATGGCTACACCTTC. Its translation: CASSPRQGAGYGYTF.

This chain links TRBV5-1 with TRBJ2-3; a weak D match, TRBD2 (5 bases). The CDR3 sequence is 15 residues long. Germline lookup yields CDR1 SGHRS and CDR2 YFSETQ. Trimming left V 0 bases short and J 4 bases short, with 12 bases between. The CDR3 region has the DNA TGCGCCAGCAGCTTGGACGGACTTGGCGCAGATACGCAGTATTTT. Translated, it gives CASSLDGLGADTQYF. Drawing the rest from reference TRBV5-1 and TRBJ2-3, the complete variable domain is KAGVTQTPRYLIKTRGQQVTLSCSPISGHRSVSWYQQTPGQGLQFLFEYFSETQRNKGNFPGRFSGRQFSNSRSEMNVSTLELGDSALYLCASSLDGLGADTQYFGPGTRLTVL.

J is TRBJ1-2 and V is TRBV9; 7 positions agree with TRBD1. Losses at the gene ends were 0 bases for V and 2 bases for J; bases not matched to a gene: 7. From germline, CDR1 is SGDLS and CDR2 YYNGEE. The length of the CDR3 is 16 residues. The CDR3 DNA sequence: TGTGCCAGCAGCGTAGACGCGGGACAGCAGAACTATGGCTACACCTTC. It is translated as CASSVDAGQQNYGYTF.

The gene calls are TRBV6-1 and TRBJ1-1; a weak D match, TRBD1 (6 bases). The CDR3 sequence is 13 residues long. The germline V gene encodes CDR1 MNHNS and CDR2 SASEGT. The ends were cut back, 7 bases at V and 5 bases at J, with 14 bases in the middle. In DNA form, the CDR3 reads TGTGCCAGCACCGGACAGATTCGGACTGAAGCTTTCTTT. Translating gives CASTGQIRTEAFF.

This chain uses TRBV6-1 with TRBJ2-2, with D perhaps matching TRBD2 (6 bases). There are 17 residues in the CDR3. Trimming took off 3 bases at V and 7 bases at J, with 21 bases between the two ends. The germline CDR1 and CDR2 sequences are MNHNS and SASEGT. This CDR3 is CASSEGLRVLRGGELFF. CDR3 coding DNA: TGTGCCAGCAGTGAGGGGCTGCGGGTCTTGCGGGGCGGGGAGCTGTTTTTT.

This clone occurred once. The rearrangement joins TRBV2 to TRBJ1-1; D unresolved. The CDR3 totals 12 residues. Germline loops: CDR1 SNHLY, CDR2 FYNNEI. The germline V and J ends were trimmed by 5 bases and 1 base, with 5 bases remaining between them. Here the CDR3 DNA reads TGTGCCAGCAGTTACAGGAACACTGAAGCTTTCTTT. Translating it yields CASSYRNTEAFF.

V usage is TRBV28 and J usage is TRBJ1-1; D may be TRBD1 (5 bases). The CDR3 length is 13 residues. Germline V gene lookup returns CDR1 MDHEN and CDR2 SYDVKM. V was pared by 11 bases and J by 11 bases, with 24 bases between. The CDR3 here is CAAHERGLLGAFF. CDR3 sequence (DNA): TGTGCCGCACATGAAAGGGGCCTCCTAGGGGCTTTCTTT. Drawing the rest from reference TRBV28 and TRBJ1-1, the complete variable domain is DVKVTQSSRYLVKRTGEKVFLECVQDMDHENMFWYRQDPGLGLRLIYFSYDVKMKEKGDIPEGYSVSREKKERFSLILESASTNQTSMYLCAAHERGLLGAFFGQGTRLTVV.

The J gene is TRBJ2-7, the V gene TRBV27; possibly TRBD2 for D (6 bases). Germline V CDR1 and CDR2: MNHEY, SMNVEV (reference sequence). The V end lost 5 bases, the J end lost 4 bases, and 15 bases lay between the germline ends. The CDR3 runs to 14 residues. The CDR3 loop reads CASSLLAFSYEQYF. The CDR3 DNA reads TGTGCCAGCAGTCTCCTAGCGTTCAGTTACGAGCAGTACTTC.

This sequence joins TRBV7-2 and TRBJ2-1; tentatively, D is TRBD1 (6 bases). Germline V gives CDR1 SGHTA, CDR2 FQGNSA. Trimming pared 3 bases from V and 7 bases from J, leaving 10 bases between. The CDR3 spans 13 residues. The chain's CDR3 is CASSFYRANEQFF. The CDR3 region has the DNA TGTGCCAGCAGCTTTTACAGGGCAAATGAGCAGTTCTTC.

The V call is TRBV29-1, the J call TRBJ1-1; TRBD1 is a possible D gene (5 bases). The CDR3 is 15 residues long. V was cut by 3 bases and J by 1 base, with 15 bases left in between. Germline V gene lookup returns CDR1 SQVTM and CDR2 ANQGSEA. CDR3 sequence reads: CSVEGSAGANTEAFF. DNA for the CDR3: TGCAGCGTTGAGGGCTCTGCTGGGGCGAACACTGAAGCTTTCTTT.

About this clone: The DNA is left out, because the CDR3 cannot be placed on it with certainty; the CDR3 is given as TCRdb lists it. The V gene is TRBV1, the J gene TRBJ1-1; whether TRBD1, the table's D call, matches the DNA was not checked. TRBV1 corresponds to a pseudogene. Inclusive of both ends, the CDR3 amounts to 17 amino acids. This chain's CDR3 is CTSSQVGRGTQGGEAFF.

For the CDR3, the DNA is TGTGCCACCAGCACTCCCGCCTCCAGCGGTGAAGCTTTCTTT. This codes for CATSTPASSGEAFF. The gene calls are TRBV15 and TRBJ1-1, with D unclear. The CDR3 is 14 amino acids. Germline loops: CDR1 LNHNV, CDR2 YYDKDF (reference sequence). V was trimmed by 4 bases and J by 7 bases, leaving 16 bases between them.

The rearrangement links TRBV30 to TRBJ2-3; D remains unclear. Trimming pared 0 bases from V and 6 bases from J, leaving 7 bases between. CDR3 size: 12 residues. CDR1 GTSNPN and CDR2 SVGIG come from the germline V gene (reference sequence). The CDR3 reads CAWSVVGDTQYF. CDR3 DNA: TGTGCCTGGAGTGTAGTCGGGGATACGCAGTATTTT.

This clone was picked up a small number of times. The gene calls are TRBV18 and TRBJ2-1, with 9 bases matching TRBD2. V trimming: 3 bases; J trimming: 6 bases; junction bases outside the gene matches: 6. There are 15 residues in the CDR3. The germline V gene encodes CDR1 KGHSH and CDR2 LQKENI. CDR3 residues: CASSPAGGFGNEQFF. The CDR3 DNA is TGTGCCAGCTCACCGGCGGGAGGGTTCGGCAATGAGCAGTTCTTC.

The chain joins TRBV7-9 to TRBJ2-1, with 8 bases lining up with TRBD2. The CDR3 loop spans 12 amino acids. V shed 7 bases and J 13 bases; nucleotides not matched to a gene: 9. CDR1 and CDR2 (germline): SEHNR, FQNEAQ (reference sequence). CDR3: CASTIRGGQQFF. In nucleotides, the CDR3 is TGTGCCAGCACTATCCGCGGGGGGCAACAGTTCTTC.

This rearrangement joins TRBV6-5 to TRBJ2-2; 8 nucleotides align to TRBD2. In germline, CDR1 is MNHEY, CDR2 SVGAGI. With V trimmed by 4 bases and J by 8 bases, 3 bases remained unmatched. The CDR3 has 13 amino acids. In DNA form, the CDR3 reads TGTGCCAGCAGTTTTCCGGGAGGGGGGGAGCTGTTTTTT. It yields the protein CASSFPGGGELFF.

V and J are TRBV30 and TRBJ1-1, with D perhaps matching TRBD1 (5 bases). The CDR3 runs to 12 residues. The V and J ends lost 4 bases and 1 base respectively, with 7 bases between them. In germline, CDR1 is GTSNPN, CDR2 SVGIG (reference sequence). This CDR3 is CAWTGSNTEAFF. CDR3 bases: TGTGCCTGGACAGGGTCGAACACTGAAGCTTTCTTT.

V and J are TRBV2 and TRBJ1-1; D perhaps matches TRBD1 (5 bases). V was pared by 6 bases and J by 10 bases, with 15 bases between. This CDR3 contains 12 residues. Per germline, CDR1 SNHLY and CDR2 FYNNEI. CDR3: CASREGMGGAFF. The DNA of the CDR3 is TGTGCCAGCAGAGAGGGAATGGGGGGAGCTTTCTTT.

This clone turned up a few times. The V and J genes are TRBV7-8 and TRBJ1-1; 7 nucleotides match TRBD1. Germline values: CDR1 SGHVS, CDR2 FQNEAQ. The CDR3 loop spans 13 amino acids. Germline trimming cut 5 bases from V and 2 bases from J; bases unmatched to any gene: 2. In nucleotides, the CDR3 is TGTGCCAGCAGCCGGGACAGCAACACTGAAGCTTTCTTT. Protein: CASSRDSNTEAFF.

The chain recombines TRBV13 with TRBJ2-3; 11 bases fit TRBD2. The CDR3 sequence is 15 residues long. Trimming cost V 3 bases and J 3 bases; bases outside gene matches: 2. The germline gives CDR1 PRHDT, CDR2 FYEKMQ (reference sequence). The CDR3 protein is CASSFGTSGTDTQYF. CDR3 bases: TGTGCCAGCAGCTTTGGGACTAGCGGTACAGATACGCAGTATTTT.

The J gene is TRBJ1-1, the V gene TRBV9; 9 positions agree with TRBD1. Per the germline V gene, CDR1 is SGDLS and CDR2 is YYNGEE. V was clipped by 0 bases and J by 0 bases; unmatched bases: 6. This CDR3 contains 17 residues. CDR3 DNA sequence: TGTGCCAGCAGCGTAGTCGTCGGACAGGGGATGAACACTGAAGCTTTCTTT. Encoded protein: CASSVVVGQGMNTEAFF.

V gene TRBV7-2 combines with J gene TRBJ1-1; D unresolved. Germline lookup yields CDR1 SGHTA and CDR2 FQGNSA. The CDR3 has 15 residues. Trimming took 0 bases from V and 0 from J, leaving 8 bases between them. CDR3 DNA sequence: TGTGCCAGCAGCTTAGCGTACCACATGAACACTGAAGCTTTCTTT. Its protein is CASSLAYHMNTEAFF.

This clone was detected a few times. The CDR3, as DNA: TGCGCCAGCAGCCAAGGGGAGGCTCGAAAACTGTTTTTT. Protein product: CASSQGEARKLFF. The chain combines TRBV4-1 with TRBJ1-4; D gene unclear. Trimming shortened V by 1 base and J by 10 bases, and 10 bases separated the two germline ends. CDR1 and CDR2 (germline): MGHRA, YSYEKL. The length of the CDR3 is 13 residues.

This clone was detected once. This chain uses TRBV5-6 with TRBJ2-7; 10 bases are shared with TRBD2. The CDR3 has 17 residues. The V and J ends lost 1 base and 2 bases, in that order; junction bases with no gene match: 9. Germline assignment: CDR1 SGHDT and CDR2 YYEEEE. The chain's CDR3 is CASSLLGKTSGTYEQYF. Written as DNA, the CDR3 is TGTGCCAGCAGCTTGTTGGGGAAAACTAGCGGGACCTACGAGCAGTACTTC. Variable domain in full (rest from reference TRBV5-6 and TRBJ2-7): DAGVTQSPTHLIKTRGQQVTLRCSPKSGHDTVSWYQQALGQGPQFIFQYYEEEERQRGNFPDRFSGHQFPNYSSELNVNALLLGDSALYLCASSLLGKTSGTYEQYFGPGTRLTVT.